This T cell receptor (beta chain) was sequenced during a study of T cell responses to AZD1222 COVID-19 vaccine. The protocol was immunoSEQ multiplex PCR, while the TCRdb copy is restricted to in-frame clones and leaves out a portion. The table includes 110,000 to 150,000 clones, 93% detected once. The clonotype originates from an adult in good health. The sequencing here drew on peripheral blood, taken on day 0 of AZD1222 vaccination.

CDR3 sequence: CASSLVGTAYEKLFF. DNA for the CDR3: TGTGCCAGCAGCTTAGTTGGGACAGCATATGAAAAACTGTTTTTT. This chain connects TRBV7-2 to TRBJ1-4, with 7 positions matching TRBD1. The ends lost 1 base at V and 6 bases at J; junction bases unmatched: 5. Per the germline V gene, CDR1 is SGHTA and CDR2 is FQGNSA. This CDR3 has 15 residues.